These T cell receptor beta chains were read from a single sample in a study of OX40 agonist ivuxolimab in advanced cancers. The repertoire was sequenced with immunoSEQ multiplex PCR; TCRdb's copy has only in-frame clones and lacks some. There are some 43,000 clones in the sample; 70% to 90% occur only once, and 0.55% to 0.6% lies in the top ten. This specimen consisted of CD4+ or CD8+ T cells sorted from blood, obtained in a trial of the OX40 agonist ivuxolimab. Receptors originate from an adult with an advanced solid tumor such as melanoma, head and neck, liver or kidney cancer. The CDR3 runs from the conserved cysteine through the conserved F or W. A D gene is named only where the DNA matches it firmly. Size is stated for part of the rows, as once, few or many counts, or as a class when the clone is expanded.

TRBV5-4	TRBD2	TRBJ2-3	.	TGTGCCAGCAGCCGCCCTCTAGCGGGGGGCCAAAATACGCAGTATTTT	CASSRPLAGGQNTQYF
TRBV5-1	.	TRBJ1-2	few	TGCGCCAGCAGCTTGGAATCACCCAACTATGGCTACACCTTC	CASSLESPNYGYTF
TRBV6-5	.	TRBJ2-1	once	TGTGCCAGCAGTTACTCAAAGATCGGGGAGCAGTTCTTC	CASSYSKIGEQFF
TRBV7-8	.	TRBJ2-7	.	TGTGCCAGCAGCTTAAACAGGGTCAGCAACGAGCAGTACTTC	CASSLNRVSNEQYF
TRBV5-6	.	TRBJ2-3	.	TGTGCCAGCAGCAGGGGGGGGATTAGCACAGATACGCAGTATTTT	CASSRGGISTDTQYF
TRBV5-6	.	TRBJ2-1	.	TGTGCCAGCAGCGCCGATTGGGGAGTTCTAGACAATGAGCAGTTCTTC	CASSADWGVLDNEQFF
TRBV5-5	TRBD2	TRBJ2-7	.	TGTGCCAGCAGCTTGGTGGGTGGACGGGGGGTGTACGAGCAGTACTTC	CASSLVGGRGVYEQYF
TRBV11-3	TRBD1	TRBJ2-7	few	TGTGCCAGCAGCGTCGGGGGACAGGGCTCTTTCTACGAGCAGTACTTC	CASSVGGQGSFYEQYF
TRBV5-1	TRBD1	TRBJ1-6	.	TGCGCCAGCAGCAAGGGACAGGCGGAAACTTCCTATAATTCACCCCTCCACTTT	CASSKGQAETSYNSPLHF
TRBV29-1	.	TRBJ2-5	.	TGCAGCGATATGATCCGGGAGACCCAGTACTTC	CSDMIRETQYF
TRBV7-2	TRBD1	TRBJ1-3	.	TGTGCCAGCAGCGGGACAGGGTATGGAAACACCATATATTTT	CASSGTGYGNTIYF
TRBV7-2	TRBD1	TRBJ1-1	.	TGTGCCAGCAGCCCCCCGGACAGGGGGAGTACTGAAGCTTTCTTT	CASSPPDRGSTEAFF
TRBV19	TRBD1	TRBJ1-5	.	TGTGCCAGTAGTAGCACAGGGGGCTATCAGCCCCAGCATTTT	CASSSTGGYQPQHF
TRBV6-1	.	TRBJ1-5	.	TGTGCCAGCAGTGAGGGTTACAATATATATAGCAATCAGCCCCAGCATTTT	CASSEGYNIYSNQPQHF
TRBV4-2	.	TRBJ1-2	few	TGTGCCAGCAGCCAAGATCTAGGGTCCTATGGCTACACCTTC	CASSQDLGSYGYTF
TRBV9	.	TRBJ2-1	.	TGTGCCAGCAGCGTAGCTCTTGCGGGGGCTATACAATACAATGAGCAGTTCTTC	CASSVALAGAIQYNEQFF
TRBV4-2	.	TRBJ2-3	.	TGTGCCAGCAGCCAAGCGGTTAGCGACACAGATACGCAGTATTTT	CASSQAVSDTDTQYF
TRBV2	TRBD1	TRBJ1-5	.	TGTGCCAGCGGGGGGGACAGGGGGCCAGAGGGACAGCCCCAGCATTTT	CASGGDRGPEGQPQHF
TRBV6-5	.	TRBJ1-2	.	TGTGCCAGCAGTTACTTCGATTTGGGCGGCTACACCTTC	CASSYFDLGGYTF
TRBV7-2	TRBD1	TRBJ1-3	.	TGTGCCAGCAGCTATAGCCGGGACAGGAGATGGAACACCATATATTTT	CASSYSRDRRWNTIYF
TRBV27	TRBD1	TRBJ2-5	once	TGTGCCAGCAGCCGAAACAGGGGCCAAGAGACCCAGTACTTC	CASSRNRGQETQYF
TRBV6-6	.	TRBJ2-7	.	TGTGCCAGCAGTTACCCCCCGGGCGGGGTCCGAAACGAGCAGTACTTC	CASSYPPGGVRNEQYF
TRBV5-4	.	TRBJ1-6	.	TGTGCCAGCAGCTTCCGGGGCCAAGATTCACCCCTCCACTTT	CASSFRGQDSPLHF
TRBV11-3	TRBD2	TRBJ2-1	.	TGTGCCAGCAGCTTGGGACTAGCGGTTGAGCAGTTCTTC	CASSLGLAVEQFF
TRBV13	TRBD2	TRBJ2-5	.	TGTGCCAGCAGCTTAGGCCTAGGGCGGGGGAGGTCAGAGACCCAGTACTTC	CASSLGLGRGRSETQYF
TRBV5-6	.	TRBJ2-3	once	TGTGCCAGCAGCCTTGGGACCACCCAGGATACGCAGTATTTT	CASSLGTTQDTQYF
TRBV29-1	.	TRBJ1-1	.	TGCAGCGTTGAGAAGAGGGAACCACCTGAAGCTTTCTTT	CSVEKREPPEAFF
TRBV4-3	.	TRBJ2-1	.	TGCGCCAGCAGCCAAACATGGTCGCTGGATGAGCAGTTCTTC	CASSQTWSLDEQFF
TRBV6-5	TRBD1	TRBJ1-1	.	TGTGCCAGCACAGACCAGCGGGACAGGTTAACTGAAGCTTTCTTT	CASTDQRDRLTEAFF
TRBV7-9	.	TRBJ1-1	.	TGTGCCAGCAGCTTAGACTCGACTGAAGCTTTCTTT	CASSLDSTEAFF
TRBV11-3	TRBD1	TRBJ1-6	.	TGTGCCAGCAGCCGCCGACAGGGGAATTCACCCCTCCACTTT	CASSRRQGNSPLHF
TRBV4-3	.	TRBJ1-5	.	TGCGCCAGCAGCCAAGAGTGGAGGGGCGGTCAGCCCCAGCATTTT	CASSQEWRGGQPQHF
TRBV20-1	.	TRBJ2-1	.	TGCAGTGCCCAGGTTTACAATGAGCAGTTCTTC	CSAQVYNEQFF
TRBV5-1	TRBD1	TRBJ2-5	.	TGCGCCAGCAGCTTCGTGACAGGGGTTGGGGAGACCCAGTACTTC	CASSFVTGVGETQYF
TRBV6-1	TRBD1	TRBJ2-1	.	TGTGCCAGCGTAAGGGACAGGACCTCCTACAATGAGCAGTTCTTC	CASVRDRTSYNEQFF
TRBV6-5	.	TRBJ1-2	.	TGTGCCAGCAGTTACGGGGGGGCTGGCGGCTACACCTTC	CASSYGGAGGYTF
TRBV7-9	.	TRBJ2-7	.	TGTGCCAGCAGCCGGAACCTACCCGGGGACGAGCAGTACTTC	CASSRNLPGDEQYF
TRBV5-6	TRBD1	TRBJ1-1	.	TGTGCCAGCAGCTTGTATAGGGGACAGACGAACACTGAAGCTTTCTTT	CASSLYRGQTNTEAFF
TRBV15	TRBD1	TRBJ2-7	once	TGTGCCACCAGCAGAGAGATCGAGGGGGCGGGCTCCTACGAGCAGTACTTC	CATSREIEGAGSYEQYF
TRBV30	TRBD2	TRBJ2-3	.	TGTGCCTGGAGTGATGTACTAGCGGGGGGCTATACGCAGTATTTT	CAWSDVLAGGYTQYF
TRBV7-5	.	TRBJ2-7	.	TGTGTCAGAAGACCCCGCAGCACACTCCCCTGGTACTTC	CVRRPRSTLPWYF
TRBV9	TRBD2	TRBJ2-1	.	TGTGCCAGCAGCCCGGAGGCTGCGGGGGGGCGAAATGAGCAGTTCTTC	CASSPEAAGGRNEQFF
TRBV5-1	.	TRBJ1-6	.	TGCGCCAGCAGCATGGAGGTGGATTCACCCCTCCACTTT	CASSMEVDSPLHF
TRBV11-2	TRBD2	TRBJ2-2	.	TGTGCCAGCGGAATTAGCGGGGGAAACACCGGGGAGCTGTTTTTT	CASGISGGNTGELFF